These T cell receptor beta chains were read from a single sample in a study of T cell changes during pregnancy in multiple sclerosis. Clones were read by immunoSEQ multiplex PCR, and TCRdb kept only the in-frame ones, dropping some. This table has over 30,000 clones, 92% appearing once. The material was CD4+ T cells from peripheral blood mononuclear cells, obtained in the third trimester of pregnancy. Receptors originate from a female donor with multiple sclerosis, enrolled in a pregnancy study. Both conserved end residues are part of each CDR3.

J gene: TRBJ2-1
V gene: TRBV6-4
CDR3 protein: CASSAEGGEINEQFF

J gene: TRBJ2-7
V gene: TRBV27
CDR3 protein: CASSHSGSFNEQYF

J gene: TRBJ1-1
V gene: TRBV5-1
CDR3 protein: CASSLVQGMNTEAFF

J gene: TRBJ2-7
V gene: TRBV7-9
CDR3 protein: CASSGTGQGPEAYEQYF

J gene: TRBJ1-5
V gene: TRBV6-5
CDR3 protein: CASSLTGESQPQHF

J gene: TRBJ1-5
V gene: TRBV21-1
CDR3 protein: CASSMRDYGCNQPQHF

J gene: TRBJ1-1
V gene: TRBV27
CDR3 protein: CASHTGQQNTEAFF

J gene: TRBJ1-6
V gene: TRBV6-1
CDR3 protein: CASRVQGNSPLHF

J gene: TRBJ1-5
V gene: TRBV27
CDR3 protein: CASSSTTGANQPQHF

J gene: TRBJ2-3
V gene: TRBV2
CDR3 protein: CASSELAGRLDTQYF

J gene: TRBJ2-5
V gene: TRBV5-6
CDR3 protein: CASSFLASGSFKTQYF

J gene: TRBJ2-1
V gene: TRBV4-1
CDR3 protein: CASSQAGMSGSSYNEQFF

J gene: TRBJ2-7
V gene: TRBV7-2
CDR3 protein: CASSFSGLAGTYEQYF

J gene: TRBJ1-5
V gene: TRBV30
CDR3 protein: CAYSTGGSNQPQHF

J gene: TRBJ1-1
V gene: TRBV9
CDR3 protein: CASSVHQGGNTEAFF

J gene: TRBJ2-1
V gene: TRBV27
CDR3 protein: CASTPQGATYNEQFF

J gene: TRBJ2-7
V gene: TRBV27
CDR3 protein: CASSQRVSYEQYF

J gene: TRBJ2-3
V gene: TRBV19
CDR3 protein: CASSKISGITDTQYF

J gene: TRBJ1-2
V gene: TRBV6-1
CDR3 protein: CASSPKQGDPYGYTF

J gene: TRBJ2-5
V gene: TRBV27
CDR3 protein: CASSQDGRGKTQYF

J gene: TRBJ1-3
V gene: TRBV10-3
CDR3 protein: CAISVPGQGSSGNTIYF

J gene: TRBJ1-1
V gene: TRBV5-4
CDR3 protein: CASSPAGTLEGAEAFF

J gene: TRBJ2-5
V gene: TRBV4-1
CDR3 protein: CASSQVRREWETQYF

J gene: TRBJ2-5
V gene: TRBV5-1
CDR3 protein: CASSLTGTGGETQYF

J gene: TRBJ1-5
V gene: TRBV6-4
CDR3 protein: CATPDYSNQPQHF

J gene: TRBJ1-1
V gene: TRBV10-3
CDR3 protein: CAISEFEENTEAFF

J gene: TRBJ1-2
V gene: TRBV7-9
CDR3 protein: CASSPSGGYTF

J gene: TRBJ2-7
V gene: TRBV14
CDR3 protein: CASSQDLPGHATYEQYF

J gene: TRBJ2-2
V gene: TRBV6-1
CDR3 protein: CASSAGTSGRIGELFF

J gene: TRBJ2-1
V gene: TRBV7-9
CDR3 protein: CASSFSEGNNEQFF

J gene: TRBJ2-7
V gene: TRBV6-4
CDR3 protein: CASSDSKDFPVPYEQYF

J gene: TRBJ2-7
V gene: TRBV5-1
CDR3 protein: CASSLGGGRNYEQYF

J gene: TRBJ2-7
V gene: TRBV4-3
CDR3 protein: CASSQALETDYEQYF

J gene: TRBJ2-7
V gene: TRBV28
CDR3 protein: CASSLSDRAYEQYF

J gene: TRBJ1-2
V gene: TRBV6-4
CDR3 protein: CASSAQGQGYGYTF